This TCR beta chain is from a study of blood T cell repertoires in COVID-19 (dated by TCRdb to 2018 to 2020). The study in broad terms: The collaborator samples originated in the United States, Italy and Spain and spanned the acute and convalescent phases of COVID-19. The prospective study material was composed of cDNA or gDNA derived from T cells, B-cell-depleted T cells, or PBMCs. Deeply sampled blood TCRbeta repertoires from subjects exposed to, actively infected with, or recovered from COVID-19 were included in the dataset. The repertoires were made available in a free public database intended to serve as a resource for research on the immune response to SARS-CoV-2. The samples were drawn from two sources: the first 160 participants of the ongoing ImmuneRACE study, and 950 to 1,500 subjects contributed by 6 global collaborators. Nearly every sample came with metadata listing a de-identified subject ID, COVID-19 status, age in years and sex. Where available, HLA class I and class II types were obtained from metadata supplied by the sample provider rather than from assay-based typing.

The immunoSEQ Assay, a bias-controlled multiplex PCR, was used to amplify TCRbeta CDR3 regions from genomic DNA. Concerning the study's data processing: Within the assay, amplification of reference gene primers was used to estimate how many nucleated cells each sample contained. To quantify the absolute abundance of each unique TCRbeta CDR3 rearrangement, sequence reads were collapsed and filtered. Productive Simpson clonality was computed per sample as the square root of Simpson's diversity index over productive rearrangements. This immuneACCESS table, as held by TCRdb, lists in-frame sequences with V and J called but not all clones. Of the missing ones, under half trace to an unresolved V gene in checked studies; the others have no known cause. V, J and clone size are taken as reported in that table, and D and trimming were inferred from the DNA itself. Here the sample has a few hundred thousand clones; roughly 77% occur a single time. The ten largest clones add up to around a tenth of the sample.

In the prospective study, participants were about 18 to 100 years old, resided in approximately 25 geographic areas of the United States, and were enrolled through a virtual design. To assign participants to cohorts, the prospective study relied on clinical history that participants themselves reported in a screening survey and a study questionnaire. For ImmuneRACE Cohort 3, a participant was defined as recovered based on two consecutive negative NP/OP PCR tests, clearance by a healthcare professional, or resolution of symptoms. Each participant in the prospective study had whole blood, serum and a nasopharyngeal or oropharyngeal swab collected by mobile phlebotomists. Over a 2-month period, participants in the prospective study had the option of providing additional blood draws and questionnaires. Before DNA extraction, prospective study blood samples were shipped either frozen or at room temperature.

CDR1 and CDR2, per the germline V gene, are MNHEY and SVGEGT. The CDR3 goes from the cysteine to the phenylalanine over 14 residues. CDR3 DNA only is kept here, 42 bases in frame from base 1. Here V drops 4 bases and J drops 8 bases, and the junction holds 6 bases not matched to any gene. This clone occurred a few times. Its antigen remains unidentified. Base-call qualities are not available, and no considerably larger clone is one nucleotide away. Findings and caveats that apply to the study as a whole: The quantity of clinical and demographic metadata differed by source and by participant and was supplied without curation.

The rearranged chain carries TRBV6-2 or TRBV6-3 and TRBJ2-1, with 9 middle bases fitting TRBD1. The specimen sequenced was PBMCs or T cells enriched from blood (not recorded which). The source is a man aged 40-55 years who had recovered from COVID-19. The nucleotide sequence reads TGTGCCAGCAGTTTTTTGACAGGGGGACATGAGCAGTTCTTC. It translates as CASSFLTGGHEQFF.